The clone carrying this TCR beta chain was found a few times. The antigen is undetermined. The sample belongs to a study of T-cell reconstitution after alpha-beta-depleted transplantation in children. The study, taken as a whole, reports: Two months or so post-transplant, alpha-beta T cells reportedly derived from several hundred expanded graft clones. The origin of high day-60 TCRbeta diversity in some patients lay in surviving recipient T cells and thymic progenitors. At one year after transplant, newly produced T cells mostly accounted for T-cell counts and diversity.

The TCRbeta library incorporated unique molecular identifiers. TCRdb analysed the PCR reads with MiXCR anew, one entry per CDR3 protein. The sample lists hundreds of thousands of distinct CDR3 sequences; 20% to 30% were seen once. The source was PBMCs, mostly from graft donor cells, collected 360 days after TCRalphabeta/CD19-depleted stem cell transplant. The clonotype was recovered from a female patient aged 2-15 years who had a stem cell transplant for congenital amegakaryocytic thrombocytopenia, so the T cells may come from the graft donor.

The CDR3 is CASSLVGLPLPHSSTQYF. In nucleotides, the CDR3 is TGTGCCAGCAGTTTAGTGGGACTACCGCTCCCTCATTCGTCGACCCAGTACTTC. The V and J genes are TRBV12-3 or TRBV12-4 and TRBJ2-5; 7 positions match TRBD2. With V trimmed by 1 base and J by 7 bases, 18 bases remained unmatched. The CDR3 extends over 18 amino acids.